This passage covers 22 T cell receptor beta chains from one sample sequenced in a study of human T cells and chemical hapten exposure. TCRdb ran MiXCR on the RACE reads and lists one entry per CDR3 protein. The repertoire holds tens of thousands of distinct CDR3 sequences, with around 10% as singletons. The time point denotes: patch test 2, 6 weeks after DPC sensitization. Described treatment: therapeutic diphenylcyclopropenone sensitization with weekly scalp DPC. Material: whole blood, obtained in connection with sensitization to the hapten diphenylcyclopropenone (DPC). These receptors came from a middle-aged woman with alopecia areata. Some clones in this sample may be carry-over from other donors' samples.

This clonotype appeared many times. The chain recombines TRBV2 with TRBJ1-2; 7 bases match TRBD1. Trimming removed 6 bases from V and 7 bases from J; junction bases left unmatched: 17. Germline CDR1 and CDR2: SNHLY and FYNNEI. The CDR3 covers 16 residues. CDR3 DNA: TGTGCCAGCAGCGCAGACAGGGTGATCCAATATGGTGGCTACACCTTC. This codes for CASSADRVIQYGGYTF.

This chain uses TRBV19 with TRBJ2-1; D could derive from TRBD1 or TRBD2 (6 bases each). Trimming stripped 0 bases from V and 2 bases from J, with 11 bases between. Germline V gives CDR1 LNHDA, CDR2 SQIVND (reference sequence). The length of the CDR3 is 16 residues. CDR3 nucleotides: TGTGCCAGTAGTATAGACCCTGGGGGGCCCTACAATGAGCAGTTCTTC. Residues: CASSIDPGGPYNEQFF. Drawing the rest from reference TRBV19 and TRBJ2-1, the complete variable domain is DGGITQSPKYLFRKEGQNVTLSCEQNLNHDAMYWYRQDPGQGLRLIYYSQIVNDFQKGDIAEGYSVSREKKESFPLTVTSAQKNPTAFYLCASSIDPGGPYNEQFFGPGTRLTVL.

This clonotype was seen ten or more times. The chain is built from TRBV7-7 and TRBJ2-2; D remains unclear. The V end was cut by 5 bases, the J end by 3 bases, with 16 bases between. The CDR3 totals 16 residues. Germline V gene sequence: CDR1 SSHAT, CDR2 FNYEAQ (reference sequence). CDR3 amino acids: CASSHRPPGDTGELFF. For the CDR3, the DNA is TGTGCCAGCAGCCATAGACCCCCTGGGGACACCGGGGAGCTGTTTTTT.

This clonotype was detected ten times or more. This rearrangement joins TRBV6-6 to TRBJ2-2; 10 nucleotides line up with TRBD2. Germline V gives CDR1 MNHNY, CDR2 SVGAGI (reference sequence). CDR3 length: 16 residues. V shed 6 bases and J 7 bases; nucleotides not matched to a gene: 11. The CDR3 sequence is CASSTLAGPVIGELFF. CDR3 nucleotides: TGTGCCAGCAGCACACTAGCGGGGCCCGTTATCGGGGAGCTGTTTTTT.

The CDR3 DNA is TGTGCCTGGAGTGATTGGGACAGGGAATCAATTGCAACTAATGAAAAACTGTTTTTT. This encodes CAWSDWDRESIATNEKLFF. The V gene is TRBV30, the J gene TRBJ1-4; TRBD1 matches at 9 bases. V dropped 1 base and J dropped 0; count of bases not matched to a gene: 12. CDR3 length: 19 amino acids. CDR1 GTSNPN and CDR2 SVGIG come from the germline V gene (reference sequence).

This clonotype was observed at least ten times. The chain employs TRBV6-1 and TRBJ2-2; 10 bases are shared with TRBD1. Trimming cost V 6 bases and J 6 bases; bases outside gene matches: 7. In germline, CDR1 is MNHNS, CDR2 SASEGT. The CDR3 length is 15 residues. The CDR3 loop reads CASSSGTGVAGELFF. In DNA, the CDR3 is TGTGCCAGCAGCTCCGGGACAGGGGTTGCCGGGGAGCTGTTTTTT.

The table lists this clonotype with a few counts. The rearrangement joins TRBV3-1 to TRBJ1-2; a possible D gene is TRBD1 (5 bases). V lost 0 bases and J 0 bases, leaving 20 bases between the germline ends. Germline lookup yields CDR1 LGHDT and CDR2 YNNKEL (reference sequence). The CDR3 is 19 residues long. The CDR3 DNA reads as TGTGCCAGCAGCCAAGATCTTATACAGGTTTGGGGTACTAACTATGGCTACACCTTC. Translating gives CASSQDLIQVWGTNYGYTF.

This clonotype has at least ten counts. The CDR3: CASSQEWTGGQPQHF. CDR3 DNA: TGCGCCAGCAGCCAAGAATGGACCGGAGGTCAGCCCCAGCATTTT. The chain is built from TRBV4-3 and TRBJ1-5; unclear D gene. CDR1 LGHNA and CDR2 YSLEER come from the germline V gene. The V gene lost 0 bases and the J gene lost 6 bases, with 12 bases spanning the gap. The CDR3 covers 15 residues.

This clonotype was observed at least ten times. CDR3 in amino acids: CASRETGGYQETQYF. As DNA, the CDR3 is TGTGCCAGCCGAGAAACAGGGGGCTACCAAGAGACCCAGTACTTC. The chain couples TRBV2 to TRBJ2-5, with 9 bases that match TRBD1. Trimming took 8 bases from V and 0 from J; bases not matched to a gene: 7. Germline loops: CDR1 SNHLY, CDR2 FYNNEI. The CDR3 contains 15 residues.

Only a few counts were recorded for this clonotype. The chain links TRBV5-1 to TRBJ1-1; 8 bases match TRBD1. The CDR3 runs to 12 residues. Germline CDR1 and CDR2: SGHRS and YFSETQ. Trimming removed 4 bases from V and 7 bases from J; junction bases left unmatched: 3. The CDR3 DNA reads TGCGCCAGCAGCCCCGGGACAGGTGAAGCTTTCTTT. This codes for CASSPGTGEAFF.

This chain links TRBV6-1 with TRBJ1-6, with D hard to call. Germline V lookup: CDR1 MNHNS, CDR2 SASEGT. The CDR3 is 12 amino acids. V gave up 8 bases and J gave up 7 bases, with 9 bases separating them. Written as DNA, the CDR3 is TGTGCCAGCGCTAGACGAAATTCACCCCTCCACTTT. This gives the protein CASARRNSPLHF.

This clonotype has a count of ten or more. The CDR3 sequence: CASATIRGEKLFF. CDR3 nucleotides: TGTGCCAGCGCCACAATACGGGGCGAAAAACTGTTTTTT. V gene TRBV14 combines with J gene TRBJ1-4; D might be TRBD1 (5 bases). Germline assignment: CDR1 SGHDN and CDR2 FVKESK. The V gene lost 8 bases and the J gene lost 8 bases, with 15 bases spanning the gap. This CDR3 is 13 amino acids long.

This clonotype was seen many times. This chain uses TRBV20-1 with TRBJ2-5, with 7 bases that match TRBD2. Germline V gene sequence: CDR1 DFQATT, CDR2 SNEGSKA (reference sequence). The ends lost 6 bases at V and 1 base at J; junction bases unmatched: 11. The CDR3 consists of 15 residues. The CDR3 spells CSATKEQRGQETQYF. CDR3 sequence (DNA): TGCAGTGCCACCAAGGAACAGCGGGGCCAAGAGACCCAGTACTTC.

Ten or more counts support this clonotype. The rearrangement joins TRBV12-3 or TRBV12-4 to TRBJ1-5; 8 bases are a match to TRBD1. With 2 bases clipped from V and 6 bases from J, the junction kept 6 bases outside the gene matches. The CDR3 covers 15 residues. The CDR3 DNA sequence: TGTGCCAGCAGTTTAAAAACAGGGGGGGGTCAGCCCCAGCATTTT. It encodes CASSLKTGGGQPQHF.

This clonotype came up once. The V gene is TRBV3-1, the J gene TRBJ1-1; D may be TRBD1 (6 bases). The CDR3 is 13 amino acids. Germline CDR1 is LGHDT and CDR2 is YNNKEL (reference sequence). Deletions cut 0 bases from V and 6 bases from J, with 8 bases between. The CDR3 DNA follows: TGTGCCAGCAGCCAAGATAAGGGGGCTGAAGCTTTCTTT. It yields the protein CASSQDKGAEAFF.

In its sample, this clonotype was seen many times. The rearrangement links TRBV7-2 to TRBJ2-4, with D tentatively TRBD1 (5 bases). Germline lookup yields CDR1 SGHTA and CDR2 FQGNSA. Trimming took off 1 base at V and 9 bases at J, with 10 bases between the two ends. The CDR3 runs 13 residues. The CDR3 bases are TGTGCCAGCAGCTTAGAGGGGCGCGGCATTCAGTACTTC. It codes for CASSLEGRGIQYF.

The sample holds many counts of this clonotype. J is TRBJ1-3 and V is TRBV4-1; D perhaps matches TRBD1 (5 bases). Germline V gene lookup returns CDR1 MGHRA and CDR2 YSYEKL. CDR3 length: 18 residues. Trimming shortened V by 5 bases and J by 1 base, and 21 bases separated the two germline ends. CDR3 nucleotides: TGCGCCAGCAGCAAAGGGAGAAGTCAGGGCTTGTCTGGAAACACCATATATTTT. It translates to CASSKGRSQGLSGNTIYF.

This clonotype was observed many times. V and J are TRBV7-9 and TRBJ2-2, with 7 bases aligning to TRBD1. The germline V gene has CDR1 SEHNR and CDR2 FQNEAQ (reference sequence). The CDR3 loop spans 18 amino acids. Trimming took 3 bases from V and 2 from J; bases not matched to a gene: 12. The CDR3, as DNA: TGTGCCAGCAGCTTTGCCGGGACCAGGGGGTCTAACACCGGGGAGCTGTTTTTT. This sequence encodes CASSFAGTRGSNTGELFF.

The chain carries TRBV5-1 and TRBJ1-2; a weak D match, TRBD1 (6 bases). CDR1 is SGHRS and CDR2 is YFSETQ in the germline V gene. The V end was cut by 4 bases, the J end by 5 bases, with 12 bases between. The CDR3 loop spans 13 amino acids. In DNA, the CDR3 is TGCGCCAGCAGCCCTTCACAGGGTTATGGCTACACCTTC. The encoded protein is CASSPSQGYGYTF. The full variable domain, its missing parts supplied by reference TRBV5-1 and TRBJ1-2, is KAGVTQTPRYLIKTRGQQVTLSCSPISGHRSVSWYQQTPGQGLQFLFEYFSETQRNKGNFPGRFSGRQFSNSRSEMNVSTLELGDSALYLCASSPSQGYGYTFGSGTRLTVV.

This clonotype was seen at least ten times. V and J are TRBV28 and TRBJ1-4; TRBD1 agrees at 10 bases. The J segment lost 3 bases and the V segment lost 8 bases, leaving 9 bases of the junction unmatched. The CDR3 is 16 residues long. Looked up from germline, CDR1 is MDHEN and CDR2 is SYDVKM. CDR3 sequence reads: CASLSGTGVSNEKLFF. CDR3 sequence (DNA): TGTGCCAGCCTGTCCGGGACAGGGGTCTCTAATGAAAAACTGTTTTTT.

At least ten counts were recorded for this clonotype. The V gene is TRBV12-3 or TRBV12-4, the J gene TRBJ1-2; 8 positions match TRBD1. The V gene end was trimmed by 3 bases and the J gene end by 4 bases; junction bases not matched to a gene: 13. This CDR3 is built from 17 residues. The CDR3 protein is CASSLRQGARGGYGYTF. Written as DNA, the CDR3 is TGTGCCAGCAGTTTGAGGCAGGGGGCTCGGGGTGGCTATGGCTACACCTTC.

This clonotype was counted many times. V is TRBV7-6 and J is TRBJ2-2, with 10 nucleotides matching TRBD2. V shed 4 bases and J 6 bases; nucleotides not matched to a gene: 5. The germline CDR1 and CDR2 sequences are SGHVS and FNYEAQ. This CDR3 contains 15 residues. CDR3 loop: CASSSQRGGPGELFF. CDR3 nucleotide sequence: TGTGCCAGCAGCTCGCAGCGGGGGGGCCCCGGGGAGCTGTTTTTT.